The next 18 T cell receptor beta chains were all read from a single sample in a study of cytomegalovirus exposure and HLA in healthy donors. PCR amplification relied on 60 Vbeta primers (plus 13 Jbeta primers). Profiled with immunoSEQ multiplex PCR; TCRdb holds only in-frame clones, not every one. The sample includes roughly 100,000 clones, over 60% of them seen just once. The sample taken for sequencing was PBMCs. The receptors were gathered from a man in his forties in good health and CMV-seropositive.

DNA of the CDR3: TGTGCCAGCAGCTTAGTCCCTCGGACTAGCGGGATTCACGAGCAGTACTTC. Translated, it gives CASSLVPRTSGIHEQYF. The chain has TRBV7-8 and TRBJ2-7, with TRBD2 matching 12 bases. The germline CDR1 and CDR2 sequences are SGHVS and FQNEAQ. The CDR3 contains 17 residues. The V and J ends lost 1 base and 5 bases, in that order; junction bases with no gene match: 9.

This chain joins TRBV6-5 and TRBJ1-4; a possible D gene is TRBD1 (5 bases). V lost 6 bases and J lost 4, with 12 bases in between. The CDR3 covers 14 residues. Germline V gene sequence: CDR1 MNHEY, CDR2 SVGAGI. The CDR3 loop reads CASRADSNNEKLFF. For the CDR3, the DNA is TGTGCCAGCAGGGCCGACAGCAATAATGAAAAACTGTTTTTT.

J is TRBJ2-5 and V is TRBV7-2; D gene ambiguous. Per germline, CDR1 SGHTA and CDR2 FQGNSA. This CDR3 spans 14 amino acids. Trimming left V 2 bases short and J 4 bases short, with 11 bases between. The CDR3 DNA reads as TGTGCCAGCAGCTTAAAGGCGCGGAGAGAGACCCAGTACTTC. As protein: CASSLKARRETQYF.

This clone has only a few counts. The rearrangement uses TRBV19 and TRBJ2-3, with 7 nucleotides matching TRBD2. CDR1 is LNHDA, CDR2 SQIVND, per germline (reference sequence). This CDR3 contains 16 residues. The ends lost 6 bases at V and 0 bases at J; junction bases unmatched: 9. The CDR3 nucleotides are TGTGCCAGTAGGGAGCGGGGAACCTCTAGCACAGATACGCAGTATTTT. It is translated as CASRERGTSSTDTQYF.

The chain combines TRBV7-9 with TRBJ1-2; D is uncertain. This CDR3 is 14 amino acids long. Looked up from germline, CDR1 is SEHNR and CDR2 is FQNEAQ (reference sequence). V shed 5 bases and J shed 8 bases, with 18 bases lying between them. The CDR3 DNA is TGTGCCAGCAGCCGAAAACCCCAACAAGAAGGCTACACCTTC. It yields the protein CASSRKPQQEGYTF.

This clone was seen a handful of times. This chain links TRBV7-8 with TRBJ2-7; TRBD2 might be the D (5 bases). CDR3 length equals 14 residues. Germline V gives CDR1 SGHVS, CDR2 FQNEAQ. The ends were cut back, 1 base at V and 7 bases at J, with 14 bases in the middle. The DNA of the CDR3 is TGTGCCAGCAGCTTAGGGGGAGAGGTTGGGGAGCAGTACTTC. Translating gives CASSLGGEVGEQYF.

The J gene is TRBJ2-7, the V gene TRBV27, with 7 bases aligning to TRBD2. The DNA matches TRBJ2-1 better at its end, which makes the J call doubtful. Germline lookup yields CDR1 MNHEY and CDR2 SMNVEV (reference sequence). This CDR3 is built from 15 residues. Here the CDR3 DNA reads TGTGCCAGCAGCATTAGCGGGTTCTCCTACAATGAGCAGTTCTTC. Protein sequence: CASSISGFSYNEQFF.

This clone was seen a few times. The chain has TRBV10-3 and TRBJ2-5; the match to TRBD1 covers 12 bases. The CDR3 is 15 residues long. The trim removed 4 bases at V and 5 bases at J, leaving 5 bases unmatched. CDR1 ENHRY and CDR2 SYGVKD come from the germline V gene. The CDR3 region has the DNA TGTGCCATCAGTGCCCCGGGACAGGGGGCCGAGACCCAGTACTTC. Its protein is CAISAPGQGAETQYF.

The V gene is TRBV18, the J gene TRBJ2-3; 8 nucleotides align to TRBD2. This CDR3 has 16 residues. V dropped 5 bases and J dropped 6; count of bases not matched to a gene: 13. Looked up from germline, CDR1 is KGHSH and CDR2 is LQKENI. The CDR3 region is CASSSAQRGWTDTQYF. CDR3 nucleotide sequence: TGTGCCAGCTCATCCGCTCAGCGGGGGTGGACTGATACGCAGTATTTT.

V usage is TRBV7-3 and J usage is TRBJ2-7, with 8 bases lining up with TRBD2. The junction had 3 bases not matched to a gene; V was cut back by 2 bases and J by 3 bases. The CDR3 loop spans 14 amino acids. The germline gives CDR1 SGHTA, CDR2 FQGTGA. CDR3 bases: TGTGCCAGCAGCTTAGGCGGGGGGATCTACGAGCAGTACTTC. Translated: CASSLGGGIYEQYF.

This clone has a handful of counts. This sequence joins TRBV7-2 and TRBJ2-7; 8 positions agree with TRBD2. The CDR3 is 16 residues long. Germline CDR1 SGHTA, CDR2 FQGNSA. J gave up 0 bases and V 2 bases, and 6 bases lay outside the gene matches. As DNA, the CDR3 is TGTGCCAGCAGCTTAAGGTGGCTAGCGGGCTCCTACGAGCAGTACTTC. Amino acids: CASSLRWLAGSYEQYF.

The chain has TRBV29-1 and TRBJ1-5; unclear D gene. Germline values: CDR1 SQVTM, CDR2 ANQGSEA. The CDR3 loop spans 14 amino acids. The ends were cut back, 5 bases at V and 4 bases at J, with 15 bases in the middle. CDR3 amino acids: CSVPPQRSNQPQHF. The DNA of the CDR3 is TGCAGCGTTCCCCCTCAGCGCTCGAATCAGCCCCAGCATTTT.

This clone appeared a few times. The genes are TRBV19 and TRBJ1-3; D remains ambiguous. This CDR3 contains 15 residues. Germline CDR1 LNHDA, CDR2 SQIVND (reference sequence). Trimming took 5 bases from V and 1 from J, leaving 12 bases between them. The CDR3 nucleotides are TGTGCCAGTAGTCCCCGGACTGGATCTGGAAACACCATATATTTT. Amino acid sequence: CASSPRTGSGNTIYF. Filled out from reference TRBV19 and TRBJ1-3, the complete variable domain reads DGGITQSPKYLFRKEGQNVTLSCEQNLNHDAMYWYRQDPGQGLRLIYYSQIVNDFQKGDIAEGYSVSREKKESFPLTVTSAQKNPTAFYLCASSPRTGSGNTIYFGEGSWLTVV.

The chain joins TRBV5-6 to TRBJ2-5, with no clear D. The V gene's germline CDR1 is SGHDT and CDR2 YYEEEE. V was trimmed by 5 bases and J by 0 bases, leaving 8 bases between them. The CDR3 contains 13 residues. The CDR3 region has the DNA TGTGCCAGCAGTACTTGGTACCAAGAGACCCAGTACTTC. Its protein is CASSTWYQETQYF.

The rearrangement links TRBV27 to TRBJ1-2; TRBD1 is a possible D gene (5 bases). The CDR3 spans 14 residues. The germline V gene encodes CDR1 MNHEY and CDR2 SMNVEV (reference sequence). With 4 bases removed from V and 4 bases from J, the gap between germline ends came to 13 bases. CDR3 nucleotide sequence: TGTGCCAGCAGTTCTCGCCAGGGTCCCTATGGCTACACCTTC. It codes for CASSSRQGPYGYTF.

CDR3 loop: CASSPTGGLAGELFF. The CDR3 bases are TGTGCCAGCAGTCCCACGGGGGGGCTGGCCGGGGAGCTGTTTTTT. The rearrangement links TRBV7-3 to TRBJ2-2; 8 bases line up with TRBD2. CDR1 is SGHTA and CDR2 is FQGTGA in the germline V gene. Trimming took 6 bases from V and 6 from J; bases not matched to a gene: 9. This CDR3 has 15 residues.

This clone was seen just once. The V gene is TRBV30, the J gene TRBJ2-2; TRBD2 matches 8 bases. Germline values: CDR1 GTSNPN, CDR2 SVGIG (reference sequence). After removal of 5 bases from V and 2 bases from J, the junction contained 1 base not matched to a gene. The CDR3 totals 13 residues. CDR3 DNA sequence: TGTGCCTGGGCGGGGGGTAACACCGGGGAGCTGTTTTTT. Protein sequence: CAWAGGNTGELFF.

CDR3 region: CASSQFLGRPGTETSYNSPLHF. The CDR3 DNA is TGCGCCAGCAGCCAATTTTTGGGCCGCCCCGGGACAGAGACCTCCTATAATTCACCCCTCCACTTT. The chain couples TRBV4-3 to TRBJ1-6; 7 bases agree with TRBD1. The germline V gene encodes CDR1 LGHNA and CDR2 YSLEER. The CDR3 totals 22 residues. The V segment lost 2 bases and the J segment 0 bases; nucleotides outside the gene matches: 19.